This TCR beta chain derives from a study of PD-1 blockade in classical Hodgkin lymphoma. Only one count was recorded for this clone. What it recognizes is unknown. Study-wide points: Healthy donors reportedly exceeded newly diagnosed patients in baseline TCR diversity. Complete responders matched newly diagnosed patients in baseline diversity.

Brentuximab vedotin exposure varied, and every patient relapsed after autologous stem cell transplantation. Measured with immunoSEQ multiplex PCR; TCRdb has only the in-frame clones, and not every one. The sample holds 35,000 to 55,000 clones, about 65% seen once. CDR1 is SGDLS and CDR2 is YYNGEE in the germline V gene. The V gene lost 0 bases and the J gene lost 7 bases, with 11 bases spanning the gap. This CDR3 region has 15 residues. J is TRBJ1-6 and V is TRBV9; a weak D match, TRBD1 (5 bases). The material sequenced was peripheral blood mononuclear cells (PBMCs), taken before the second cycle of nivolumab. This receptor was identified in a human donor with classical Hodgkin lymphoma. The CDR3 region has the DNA TGTGCCAGCAGCGTAGATGCAGGGTTGAATTCACCCCTCCACTTT. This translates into CASSVDAGLNSPLHF.